These T cell receptor beta chains were read from a single sample in a study of molecular identifiers for immune sequencing clone quantification. One entry per CDR3 protein results from TCRdb running MiXCR on the PCR reads. This table has 75,000 to 95,000 distinct CDR3 sequences, roughly 25% appearing once. Sequenced input: naive CD8+ T cells from blood, with Jurkat cell RNA spiked in. The receptors here all came from a human donor in good health. Some libraries in this study had Jurkat cell RNA spiked in. The CDR3 runs from the conserved cysteine through the conserved F or W. The D gene is left open where the match is weak. Size is stated for part of the rows, as once, few or many counts, or as a class when the clone is expanded.

j_call d_call v_call clone_size cdr3_aa cdr3_nt
TRBJ1-3 . TRBV7-9 . CASSLESGVPSGNTIYF TGTGCCAGCAGCTTAGAGAGTGGGGTACCCTCTGGAAACACCATATATTTT
TRBJ1-1 . TRBV12-3/TRBV12-4 many CASSLTVGSSTEAFF TGTGCCAGCAGCCTCACGGTCGGCTCATCCACTGAAGCTTTCTTT
TRBJ1-2 . TRBV14 . CASSPGQSYGYPF TGTGCCAGCAGCCCCGGACAGTCCTATGGCTACCCCTTC
TRBJ1-4 . TRBV6-2/TRBV6-3 many CASSYAGTAEKLFF TGTGCCAGCAGTTACGCCGGGACCGCGGAAAAACTGTTTTTT
TRBJ1-2 . TRBV30 many CAWSYLSGAYGYTF TGTGCCTGGAGTTATCTCTCAGGGGCCTATGGCTACACCTTC
TRBJ2-2 . TRBV6-5 many CASSYRVTGELFF TGTGCCAGCAGTTACAGGGTTACTGGGGAGCTGTTTTTT
TRBJ2-3 . TRBV28 many CASTRFDTQYF TGTGCCAGCACCCGATTCGATACGCAGTATTTT
TRBJ1-1 . TRBV7-3 many CASTESVGGEAFF TGTGCCAGCACCGAAAGCGTGGGGGGTGAAGCTTTCTTT
TRBJ2-5 TRBD2 TRBV27 many CASSFDSGRYQETQYF TGTGCCAGCAGTTTCGATAGCGGGAGGTACCAAGAGACCCAGTACTTC
TRBJ1-1 . TRBV19 . CASSIGGNTEAFF TGTGCCAGTAGTATTGGGGGAAACACTGAAGCTTTCTTT
TRBJ1-1 TRBD1 TRBV6-2/TRBV6-3 . CASSRPPGQPVMNTEAFF TGTGCCAGCAGCCGACCTCCGGGACAGCCTGTTATGAACACTGAAGCTTTCTTT
TRBJ2-1 TRBD2 TRBV2 few CASSEDITSGRPYNEQFF TGTGCCAGCAGTGAAGATATCACTAGCGGGCGACCGTACAATGAGCAGTTCTTC
TRBJ2-1 . TRBV5-1 . CASSSIQLGWDEQFF TGCGCCAGCAGCTCCATTCAGTTGGGGTGGGATGAGCAGTTCTTC
TRBJ2-3 TRBD1 TRBV5-1 many CASWPRTGDTNTQYF TGCGCCAGCTGGCCCCGGACAGGGGACACAAATACGCAGTATTTT
TRBJ1-1 . TRBV19 . CASSMGLAEAFF TGTGCCAGTAGTATGGGTTTGGCTGAAGCTTTCTTT
TRBJ2-7 . TRBV5-4 many CASSLDSHYEQYF TGTGCCAGCAGCTTGGACAGCCACTACGAGCAGTACTTC
TRBJ2-3 TRBD1 TRBV7-9 few CASRIGTGGTDTQYF TGTGCCAGCAGAATAGGGACAGGGGGTACAGATACGCAGTATTTT
TRBJ2-2 . TRBV7-7 few CASSLAPKGGAGELFF TGTGCCAGCAGCTTAGCTCCCAAAGGGGGTGCCGGGGAGCTGTTTTTT
TRBJ1-5 . TRBV10-2 once CASSTGFSNQPQLF TGCGCCAGCAGTACAGGGTTTAGCAATCAGCCCCAGCTTTTT
TRBJ2-1 . TRBV2 many CASLPERALDNEQFF TGTGCCAGCCTCCCTGAGAGGGCCTTAGACAATGAGCAGTTCTTC
TRBJ2-5 TRBD2 TRBV7-8 . CASSFGVGFGGMETQYF TGTGCCAGCAGCTTTGGAGTAGGTTTCGGGGGGATGGAGACCCAGTACTTC
TRBJ2-3 TRBD2 TRBV14 . CASRQRSGVWPDTQYF TGTGCCAGCCGCCAAAGAAGCGGGGTTTGGCCAGATACGCAGTATTTT
TRBJ2-7 . TRBV5-8 many CASSLGGDSYEQYF TGTGCCAGCAGCTTGGGGGGCGACTCCTACGAGCAGTACTTC